In this sample, the clone carrying this TCR beta chain turned up a few times. Its matching antigen is unknown. 5'RACE, which relied on constant-segment primers, yielded TCR alpha and TCR beta cDNA libraries carrying sample barcodes and UMIs. TCRdb independently ran MiXCR on the 5' RACE reads; one entry per CDR3 protein. The table records about 290,000 distinct CDR3 sequences, about 20% of them present only once. CDR1 SEHNR and CDR2 FQNEAQ come from the germline V gene (reference sequence). The CDR3 loop spans 17 amino acids. The junction had 13 bases not matched to a gene; V was cut back by 5 bases and J by 2 bases. The data were taken from a study of T-cell memory formation after mild COVID-19. Looking at the study overall: Clustering of TCRs was largely donor specific.

Overall study findings and caveats: Contracting CD4+ clones sat mainly in CM and EM; CD8+ in EMRA.

The sequence came from a man in his late teens or twenties who had mild COVID-19 (a few samples of this study predate the infection). Cell type and time point are not known. J is TRBJ2-3 and V is TRBV7-9; TRBD2 matches at 7 bases. The material sequenced was PBMCs or a T cell subset sorted from them (not recorded which). CDR3 sequence: CASSRAAGLPFTDTQYF. CDR3 in DNA: TGTGCCAGCAGCCGTGCGGCGGGACTACCCTTCACAGATACGCAGTATTTT. The complete variable domain, with remaining parts taken from reference TRBV7-9 and TRBJ2-3, reads DTGVSQNPRHKITKRGQNVTFRCDPISEHNRLYWYRQTLGQGPEFLTYFQNEAQLEKSRLLSDRFSAERPKGSFSTLEIQRTEQGDSAMYLCASSRAAGLPFTDTQYFGPGTRLTVL.